This T cell receptor beta chain was captured by sequencing in a study of blood T cells in healthy people across ages. Overall study results and limits: It was found that TCR beta diversity correlated strongly with the percentage of naive T cells. Older age coincided with a roughly linear decline in TCR beta diversity per million T cells.

A J-beta primer mix and a sample-barcoded 5' primer were used in a second PCR of roughly 6 to 11 cycles. MiXCR, applied by TCRdb to the 5' RACE reads, yields one record per CDR3 protein. The sample yields about 2 million distinct CDR3 sequences, about 50% seen once. As regards this clonotype: As yet, its antigen is unknown.

The V end lost 2 bases, the J end lost 7 bases, and 17 bases lay between the germline ends. This CDR3 comprises 15 residues. CDR1 and CDR2 (germline): SGHTA, FQGNSA. Healthy Russian Caucasian donors spanned ages roughly 6 to 100 years. Isolated per sample were at least 6 million PBMCs. Sequenced input: blood. The TCR comes from a woman between 35 and 50 years old in good health. The chain couples TRBV7-2 to TRBJ1-2; tentatively, D is TRBD1 (6 bases). The chain's CDR3 is CASSLNPPGAGGYTF. The CDR3, as DNA: TGTGCCAGCAGCTTAAATCCGCCGGGGGCGGGTGGCTACACCTTC.